A selection of T cell receptor beta chains follows, all from one sample in a study of T cell responses to AZD1222 COVID-19 vaccine. This table comes from immunoSEQ multiplex PCR, and its TCRdb copy is limited to in-frame clones, with some not included. The sample lists 200,000 to 250,000 clones, roughly 94% occurring once. The input for sequencing was peripheral blood, taken 28 days after the second dose of the MenACWY control vaccine. These receptors all stem from an adult who received the MenACWY meningococcal vaccine as a control. CDR3s include the opening cysteine and the closing phenylalanine or tryptophan. D genes are given only for firm matches.

>.|TRBJ1-1|TRBV2
CAKQNPTTSEAFF
>TRBD2|TRBJ2-1|TRBV10-3
CAISEPTSGGHNEQFF
>TRBD2|TRBJ2-1|TRBV6-5
CASSPGRSSYNEQFF
>TRBD2|TRBJ2-2|TRBV7-9
CASSAAGGDTGELFF
>TRBD2|TRBJ2-2|TRBV13
CASSLGQRGGELFF
>.|TRBJ1-2|TRBV6-1
CASSPEAGGYTF
>.|TRBJ1-1|TRBV19
CASRRQGLKAEAFF
>TRBD1|TRBJ1-2|TRBV11-2
CASSPTLTGVPRLGYTF
>TRBD2|TRBJ2-7|TRBV28
CASSLGGDSYEQYF
>.|TRBJ2-7|TRBV7-9
CASSLITDSYEQYF
>TRBD1|TRBJ1-4|TRBV14
CASSQAMDRALFF
>TRBD2|TRBJ2-7|TRBV28
CASSLYGRESSYEQYF
>TRBD1|TRBJ1-2|TRBV28
CASSVDRVDYGYTF
>.|TRBJ1-3|TRBV19
CASTETGFGNTIYF
>.|TRBJ1-5|TRBV9
CASSVTGSANQPQHF
>.|TRBJ1-4|TRBV15
CATSREPQAANEKLFF
>.|TRBJ2-5|TRBV7-9
CASSDRWGETQYF
>.|TRBJ1-1|TRBV5-1
CASSGVTDEAFF
>TRBD1|TRBJ1-1|TRBV5-5
CASSPDPGGQAEAFF
>TRBD2|TRBJ2-7|TRBV29-1
CSVGHDGTSGNYEQYF
>TRBD1|TRBJ1-2|TRBV28
CASSPQRVDRGDYGYTF
>.|TRBJ1-1|TRBV28
CASRDLNTEAFF
>.|TRBJ2-7|TRBV21-1
CASSKARGRYEQYF
>.|TRBJ1-2|TRBV9
CASSVEGNYGYTF
>TRBD1|TRBJ2-7|TRBV27
CASSRGQAYEQYF
>.|TRBJ2-1|TRBV3-1/TRBV3-2
CASSATSISSNEQFF
>.|TRBJ2-1|TRBV11-1
CASSKDTSEQFF
>TRBD2|TRBJ2-3|TRBV5-1
CASSLTSFLAGDDTDTQYF
>TRBD1|TRBJ2-2|TRBV30
CAWSVPGQGTGELFF
>.|TRBJ1-2|TRBV5-1
CASSLTPYTNYGYTF
>TRBD1|TRBJ1-4|TRBV9
CASSQQDRANEKLFF
>.|TRBJ1-2|TRBV7-9
CASMGARLDGYTF
>TRBD2|TRBJ2-7|TRBV19
CASSKRESTYEQYF
>TRBD2|TRBJ2-1|TRBV2
CASSRLATPGNEQFF
>.|TRBJ2-7|TRBV18
CASSDGDEQYF
>TRBD2|TRBJ2-4|TRBV9
CASSGTVAGGPLVQYF
>.|TRBJ2-7|TRBV6-1
CASSEELGINEQYF
>.|TRBJ2-1|TRBV3-1/TRBV3-2
CASSQVSGSSYNEQFF
>.|TRBJ1-4|TRBV2
CASSADRLLGKLFF
>TRBD2|TRBJ2-3|TRBV27
CASSSGLAGVSDTQYF
>TRBD1|TRBJ2-2|TRBV5-6
CASSLAGGAVGELFF
>TRBD1|TRBJ1-6|TRBV4-1
CASSPPTGQLNSPLHF
>.|TRBJ1-4|TRBV11-2
CASSDHRRLNEKLFF
>.|TRBJ1-1|TRBV7-2
CASSFYMNTEAFF
>TRBD1|TRBJ1-2|TRBV7-6
CASSHGQGDGYTF
>.|TRBJ2-3|TRBV3-1/TRBV3-2
CASSLHGAWGPDTQYF
>.|TRBJ2-5|TRBV7-2
CASSSWIRETQYF
>.|TRBJ1-1|TRBV28
CASSSSVNTEAFF
>TRBD1|TRBJ1-4|TRBV12-3/TRBV12-4
CASSSEQGEKLFF
>TRBD2|TRBJ2-1|TRBV27
CASSFLLAGGHEQFF
>.|TRBJ2-2|TRBV27
CASSPRAGELFF
>.|TRBJ1-6|TRBV27
CASSLGDNGSPLHF
>.|TRBJ1-1|TRBV29-1
CSVDRGGGGTEAFF